Each of the 27 T cell receptor beta chains below was sequenced from the same sample in a study of T cell responses to AZD1222 COVID-19 vaccine. Some clones are missing from TCRdb's copy, which holds only in-frame ones; the method was immunoSEQ multiplex PCR. Among some 140,000 clones listed, around nine tenths were seen once. The sample consisted of peripheral blood, taken on day 0 of AZD1222 vaccination. Receptor source: an adult in good health.

This clone was counted between two and nine times. The V and J genes are TRBV18 and TRBJ1-4; D not certain. In germline, CDR1 is KGHSH, CDR2 LQKENI. Trimming shortened V by 2 bases and J by 8 bases, and 9 bases separated the two germline ends. This CDR3 contains 13 residues. CDR3 protein: CASSPNPGEKLFF. The CDR3 region has the DNA TGTGCCAGCTCACCAAATCCGGGGGAAAAACTGTTTTTT.

Comment on this clone: The junction shows a germline mismatch at one end, possibly a read error. The V gene is TRBV19, the J gene TRBJ2-6, with D perhaps matching TRBD1 (6 bases). The CDR3 has 15 amino acids. The germline V gene encodes CDR1 LNHDA and CDR2 SQIVND (reference sequence). CDR3: CASRIGGAGANVLTF. The CDR3 bases are TGTGCCAGTAGAATAGGGGGAGCTGGGGCCAACGTCCTGACTTTC.

This sequence joins TRBV9 and TRBJ1-1, with D tentatively TRBD1 (5 bases). V shed 4 bases and J shed 3 bases, with 13 bases lying between them. This CDR3 has 14 amino acids. Germline CDR1 SGDLS, CDR2 YYNGEE. This CDR3 reads CASSRHGGDTEAFF. The CDR3 DNA sequence: TGTGCCAGCAGCCGTCATGGAGGGGACACTGAAGCTTTCTTT.

The chain employs TRBV5-1 and TRBJ2-1; TRBD2 matches 12 bases. Germline V gene lookup returns CDR1 SGHRS and CDR2 YFSETQ. The CDR3 sequence is 15 residues long. Trimming cost V 0 bases and J 9 bases; bases outside gene matches: 4. CDR3 nucleotides: TGCGCCAGCAGCTTGGGACTAGCGGGAGTAGGTGAGCAGTTCTTC. Residues: CASSLGLAGVGEQFF.

The chain carries TRBV6-5 and TRBJ1-3, with D possibly matching TRBD1 (5 bases). Looked up from germline, CDR1 is MNHEY and CDR2 is SVGAGI. The CDR3 consists of 14 residues. Trimming took 11 bases from V and 0 from J, leaving 14 bases between them. CDR3 loop: CAAKKGDSGNTIYF. The CDR3 DNA is TGTGCCGCTAAAAAAGGGGACTCTGGAAACACCATATATTTT.

The chain joins TRBV29-1 to TRBJ2-5; D remains unclear. This CDR3 has 12 amino acids. The V and J ends lost 0 bases and 5 bases respectively, with 7 bases between them. Germline V gives CDR1 SQVTM, CDR2 ANQGSEA. The DNA for the CDR3 is TGCAGCGTTGAAGATGGTCACGAGACCCAGTACTTC. It yields the protein CSVEDGHETQYF.

This rearrangement joins TRBV5-4 to TRBJ1-2, with 9 bases fitting TRBD1. The ends lost 1 base at V and 7 bases at J; junction bases unmatched: 14. This CDR3 spans 17 amino acids. From germline, CDR1 is SGHNT and CDR2 YYREEE (reference sequence). DNA of the CDR3: TGTGCCAGCAGCTTGTATTTCTCTACAGGGGGCATCTTTGGCTACACCTTC. Translated, it gives CASSLYFSTGGIFGYTF.

The rearrangement joins TRBV5-5 to TRBJ1-5; D is ambiguous. Germline V gene data show CDR1 as SGHKS and CDR2 as YYEKEE (reference sequence). The CDR3 is 12 amino acids. Trimming removed 0 bases at V and 11 bases at J, with 9 bases between. The CDR3 reads CASSLGLRTQHF. The CDR3 region has the DNA TGTGCCAGCAGCTTGGGATTGAGGACCCAGCATTTT.

The chain carries TRBV12-3 or TRBV12-4 and TRBJ1-1; a possible D gene is TRBD1 (6 bases). The length of the CDR3 is 13 residues. Trimming stripped 6 bases from V and 6 bases from J, with 14 bases between. CDR3 sequence reads: CASSLLGGSEAFF. For the CDR3, the DNA is TGTGCCAGCAGCCTCTTAGGGGGGTCTGAAGCTTTCTTT.

The rearrangement links TRBV11-2 to TRBJ1-2; no clear D gene. There are 12 residues in the CDR3. Germline values: CDR1 SGHAT, CDR2 FQNNGV. V shed 3 bases and J shed 7 bases, with 9 bases lying between them. CDR3 DNA: TGTGCCAGCAGCTTTAATTCCGGTGGCTACACCTTC. Its protein product is CASSFNSGGYTF.

The chain uses TRBV2 and TRBJ2-7, with D uncertain. Germline V gene lookup returns CDR1 SNHLY and CDR2 FYNNEI. Deletions cut 10 bases from V and 0 bases from J, with 13 bases between. This CDR3 is 13 amino acids long. The CDR3 loop is CATTGMDSYEQYF. The CDR3, as DNA: TGTGCCACCACCGGTATGGACTCCTACGAGCAGTACTTC.

This chain uses TRBV7-8 with TRBJ2-7; the match to TRBD2 covers 13 bases. CDR3 length: 17 amino acids. Trimming took 5 bases from V and 5 from J; bases not matched to a gene: 12. Per germline, CDR1 SGHVS and CDR2 FQNEAQ. The chain's CDR3 is CASSLRTSGSSNDEQYF. The CDR3 DNA reads as TGTGCCAGCAGCCTAAGGACTAGCGGGAGTTCAAACGACGAGCAGTACTTC.

V gene TRBV15 combines with J gene TRBJ1-5, with D unclear. Per the germline V gene, CDR1 is LNHNV and CDR2 is YYDKDF (reference sequence). The CDR3 has 14 residues. The V end lost 6 bases, the J end lost 3 bases, and 12 bases lay between the germline ends. The CDR3 DNA is TGTGCCACCAGTCCCTTAATGAACAATCAGCCCCAGCATTTT. It encodes CATSPLMNNQPQHF.

This chain joins TRBV6-5 and TRBJ1-5, with D hard to call. The CDR3 runs 15 residues. Trimming removed 5 bases at V and 0 bases at J, with 11 bases between. The germline gives CDR1 MNHEY, CDR2 SVGAGI. The CDR3 region has the DNA TGTGCCAGCAGTCCCCGACCAAATAGCAATCAGCCCCAGCATTTT. Amino acid sequence: CASSPRPNSNQPQHF.

As for this clone: Other DNA sequences in this specimen translate into the identical CDR3. The chain recombines TRBV18 with TRBJ2-3, with unresolved D. V lost 1 base and J 6 bases, leaving 5 bases between the germline ends. Germline loops: CDR1 KGHSH, CDR2 LQKENI. The CDR3 runs to 12 residues. The DNA of the CDR3 is TGTGCCAGCTCACCACTTGGGGATACGCAGTATTTT. Encoded protein: CASSPLGDTQYF.

V usage is TRBV7-9 and J usage is TRBJ1-2; D is unresolved. The CDR3 totals 12 residues. V was pared by 7 bases and J by 6 bases, with 12 bases between. From germline, CDR1 is SEHNR and CDR2 FQNEAQ (reference sequence). In nucleotides, the CDR3 is TGTGCCAGCAACTTGGGGAGGGATGGCTACACCTTC. Translating it yields CASNLGRDGYTF.

The rearrangement joins TRBV7-9 to TRBJ2-2, with D tentatively TRBD2 (5 bases). The CDR3 is made up of 13 amino acids. The germline gives CDR1 SEHNR, CDR2 FQNEAQ (reference sequence). Trimming took 5 bases from V and 8 from J, leaving 12 bases between them. The CDR3 DNA follows: TGTGCCAGCAGCCAAACTAGAAAAGGGGAGCTGTTTTTT. This translates into CASSQTRKGELFF.

The rearrangement joins TRBV24-1 to TRBJ2-1; 12 bases align to TRBD2. The CDR3 runs 20 residues. Trimming at V came to 3 bases and at J to 5 bases, leaving 16 bases not matched to a gene. CDR1 and CDR2 from the germline V gene are KGHDR and SFDVKD. This chain's CDR3 is CATSDGHSSGRVLVDNEQFF. CDR3 nucleotides: TGTGCCACCAGTGATGGTCATTCTAGCGGGAGGGTGTTGGTCGACAATGAGCAGTTCTTC.

V gene TRBV24-1 combines with J gene TRBJ1-5; 7 bases are a match to TRBD1. The CDR3 has 14 amino acids. V dropped 8 bases and J dropped 3; count of bases not matched to a gene: 6. CDR1 is KGHDR, CDR2 SFDVKD, per germline. CDR3 bases: TGTGCCACCATGGCAGGGGGTCCCAATCAGCCCCAGCATTTT. This translates into CATMAGGPNQPQHF.

This sequence joins TRBV7-8 and TRBJ1-2; TRBD1 agrees at 11 bases. Germline CDR1 and CDR2: SGHVS and FQNEAQ. J was trimmed by 7 bases and V by 5 bases; bases with no gene match: 9. The CDR3 totals 15 residues. CDR3 bases: TGTGCCAGCAGCACCCGGACAGGGGGCGTTGGTGGCTACACCTTC. This sequence encodes CASSTRTGGVGGYTF.

V usage is TRBV7-2 and J usage is TRBJ1-4, with D possibly matching TRBD1 (6 bases). CDR1 is SGHTA and CDR2 is FQGNSA in the germline V gene. This CDR3 spans 16 amino acids. V gave up 2 bases and J gave up 8 bases, with 18 bases separating them. Here the CDR3 DNA reads TGTGCCAGCAGCTTAACCCCAGGGGCGGTATTGGAAAAACTGTTTTTT. Translating gives CASSLTPGAVLEKLFF. Looking up the rest from reference TRBV7-2 and TRBJ1-4 gives the full variable domain: GAGVSQSPSNKVTEKGKDVELRCDPISGHTALYWYRQSLGQGLEFLIYFQGNSAPDKSGLPSDRFSAERTGGSVSTLTIQRTQQEDSAVYLCASSLTPGAVLEKLFFGSGTQLSVL.

The CDR3 region is CASRDPTAIISYTF. The DNA for the CDR3 is TGTGCCAGCAGGGACCCGACAGCAATTATTAGCTACACCTTC. The chain joins TRBV6-5 to TRBJ1-2; D might be TRBD1 (5 bases). The CDR3 spans 14 residues. The V gene lost 6 bases and the J gene lost 9 bases, with 20 bases spanning the gap. Looked up from germline, CDR1 is MNHEY and CDR2 is SVGAGI.

The chain joins TRBV27 to TRBJ1-2; perhaps TRBD1 as D (5 bases). Germline CDR1 and CDR2: MNHEY and SMNVEV (reference sequence). The V and J ends lost 3 bases and 10 bases respectively, with 18 bases between them. The CDR3 runs to 14 residues. The CDR3 region is CASSFQWDRRTYTF. The CDR3 DNA reads as TGTGCCAGCAGTTTTCAGTGGGACCGCCGGACCTACACCTTC.

The chain employs TRBV5-6 and TRBJ2-7; 7 bases match TRBD2. CDR1 and CDR2 from the germline V gene are SGHDT and YYEEEE. This CDR3 contains 13 residues. Losses at the gene ends were 0 bases for V and 6 bases for J; bases not matched to a gene: 3. This chain's CDR3 is CASSLETSSEQYF. DNA for the CDR3: TGTGCCAGCAGCTTGGAGACTAGCAGCGAGCAGTACTTC.

The chain is built from TRBV6-5 and TRBJ2-1; no reliable D call. Germline V gene data show CDR1 as MNHEY and CDR2 as SVGAGI. V lost 8 bases and J 3 bases, leaving 11 bases between the germline ends. CDR3 size: 13 residues. In DNA form, the CDR3 reads TGTGCCAGCCTCTACGTTCTCTACAATGAGCAGTTCTTC. As protein: CASLYVLYNEQFF.

This rearrangement joins TRBV27 to TRBJ1-2; 7 nucleotides match TRBD1. V lost 5 bases to trimming and J lost 6 bases; unmatched junction nucleotides: 6. The germline V gene encodes CDR1 MNHEY and CDR2 SMNVEV (reference sequence). This CDR3 has 13 amino acids. The DNA of the CDR3 is TGTGCCAGCAGTATGGGACAGTTGGATGGCTACACCTTC. Translating it yields CASSMGQLDGYTF.

V is TRBV3-1 (or the pseudogene TRBV3-2) and J is TRBJ1-2; 10 bases align to TRBD1. Germline assignment: CDR1 LGHDT and CDR2 YNNKEL (reference sequence). J lost 0 bases, V lost 2 bases, and 3 bases had no gene match. The CDR3 is made up of 16 amino acids. The CDR3 sequence is CASSQYDRGPNYGYTF. CDR3 sequence (DNA): TGTGCCAGCAGCCAATATGACAGGGGGCCTAACTATGGCTACACCTTC.